Presented here are 23 T cell receptor beta chains from one specimen sequenced in a study of blood T cell repertoires in COVID-19. Profiling relied on immunoSEQ multiplex PCR, and the TCRdb table lists in-frame clones only, not all of them. The sample has 150,000 or so clones, about four fifths seen once; the top ten hold 25% to 30%. Input material: peripheral blood. The source of these receptors is a woman aged 60 to 75 with acute or convalescent COVID-19.

This clone was counted many times. The chain is built from TRBV5-1 and TRBJ2-1, with TRBD2 matching over 10 bases. The V gene end was trimmed by 1 base and the J gene end by 3 bases; junction bases not matched to a gene: 4. The germline gives CDR1 SGHRS, CDR2 YFSETQ. The CDR3 is 16 residues long. CDR3 bases: TGCGCCAGCAGCTTGAGGGCTAGCGGGGGCTACAATGAGCAGTTCTTC. Its protein product is CASSLRASGGYNEQFF.

CDR3 sequence (DNA): TGTGCCAGCAGCTTAGGAGGTCGATATGGCTACACCTTC. Translated, it gives CASSLGGRYGYTF. The chain is built from TRBV11-2 and TRBJ1-2; D uncertain. V was pared by 1 base and J by 5 bases, with 8 bases between. CDR1 and CDR2 from the germline V gene are SGHAT and FQNNGV. The CDR3 contains 13 residues.

The chain recombines TRBV27 with TRBJ2-5; 12 bases match TRBD1. The V gene end was trimmed by 2 bases and the J gene end by 5 bases; junction bases not matched to a gene: 6. Germline CDR1 MNHEY, CDR2 SMNVEV (reference sequence). The CDR3 totals 16 residues. CDR3: CASSLTGQGAGETQYF. For the CDR3, the DNA is TGTGCCAGCAGTTTAACGGGACAGGGGGCCGGGGAGACCCAGTACTTC.

V is TRBV2 and J is TRBJ1-2; D might be TRBD1 (6 bases). CDR1 and CDR2 (germline): SNHLY, FYNNEI. The V gene lost 7 bases and the J gene lost 5 bases, with 8 bases spanning the gap. The CDR3 length is 11 residues. CDR3 nucleotides: TGTGCCAGCAATACAGGGTATGGCTACACCTTC. Its protein is CASNTGYGYTF.

This sequence joins TRBV9 and TRBJ1-6; D remains ambiguous. V lost 5 bases and J lost 4, with 13 bases in between. The germline gives CDR1 SGDLS, CDR2 YYNGEE. The length of the CDR3 is 15 residues. CDR3 in amino acids: CASSSSRSYNSPLHF. The CDR3 nucleotides read TGTGCCAGCAGTTCTAGCCGATCTTATAATTCACCCCTCCACTTT.

V gene TRBV19 combines with J gene TRBJ1-6, with 9 bases identical to TRBD1. There are 15 residues in the CDR3. Germline V CDR1 and CDR2: LNHDA, SQIVND (reference sequence). The V gene end was trimmed by 9 bases and the J gene end by 9 bases; junction bases not matched to a gene: 12. The CDR3 is CASARDRVPVSPLHF. CDR3 sequence (DNA): TGTGCCAGCGCCCGGGACAGGGTGCCGGTTTCACCCCTCCACTTT.

The table lists this clone with a count of one. This rearrangement joins TRBV7-2 to TRBJ1-4; D remains unclear. Looked up from germline, CDR1 is SGHTA and CDR2 is FQGNSA. Trimming removed 0 bases at V and 10 bases at J, with 9 bases between. The CDR3 is 13 amino acids. CDR3 in amino acids: CASSLAGVGKLFF. The CDR3 nucleotides read TGTGCCAGCAGCTTAGCCGGGGTCGGAAAACTGTTTTTT.

V usage is TRBV12-3 or TRBV12-4 and J usage is TRBJ2-3; no reliable D call. The V gene lost 5 bases and the J gene lost 5 bases, with 8 bases spanning the gap. This CDR3 spans 12 amino acids. CDR3 coding DNA: TGTGCCAGCAGTCTAAAGTTAGATACGCAGTATTTT. Translating it yields CASSLKLDTQYF.

Only a few counts were recorded for this clone. The V call is TRBV19, the J call TRBJ1-5; D might be TRBD1 (6 bases). CDR1 and CDR2 (germline): LNHDA, SQIVND (reference sequence). The CDR3 length is 14 residues. With 3 bases removed from V and 10 bases from J, the gap between germline ends came to 16 bases. The CDR3 sequence: CASSIGKGVYPQHF. The CDR3 DNA is TGTGCCAGTAGTATTGGGAAGGGGGTGTACCCCCAGCATTTT.

The gene calls are TRBV5-1 and TRBJ1-4; 8 bases are a match to TRBD1. This CDR3 region has 17 residues. Trimming cost V 2 bases and J 0 bases; bases outside gene matches: 6. Germline V gene sequence: CDR1 SGHRS, CDR2 YFSETQ. The CDR3 sequence is CASSFSGQGATNEKLFF. The CDR3 bases are TGCGCCAGCAGCTTCTCTGGACAGGGCGCAACTAATGAAAAACTGTTTTTT.

This clone is a singleton in its sample. V and J are TRBV7-9 and TRBJ2-3, with 16 bases fitting TRBD2. The CDR3 length is 18 residues. V shed 6 bases and J 4 bases; nucleotides not matched to a gene: 10. Germline loops: CDR1 SEHNR, CDR2 FQNEAQ (reference sequence). DNA for the CDR3: TGTGCCAGCAGGACGGTTGGGACTAGCGGGGGGGCGGCAGATACGCAGTATTTT. It codes for CASRTVGTSGGAADTQYF.

The chain couples TRBV4-1 to TRBJ2-2, with 12 bases fitting TRBD1. This CDR3 is 16 amino acids long. Germline lookup yields CDR1 MGHRA and CDR2 YSYEKL. V shed 0 bases, J shed 7 bases, and the junction held 3 bases outside the gene matches. The CDR3 nucleotides read TGCGCCAGCAGCCAAGAGGGACAGGGGGCGATCGGGGAGCTGTTTTTT. This encodes CASSQEGQGAIGELFF.

The genes are TRBV21-1 and TRBJ1-2; the tabulated D call, TRBD1, remains unverified against the DNA. TRBV21-1 is tagged as a pseudogene. The CDR3 runs 15 residues. The DNA of the CDR3 is TGTGCCAGCAGCAAAGGGGGGACAGGGACCTATGGCTACACCTTC. Amino acids: CASSKGGTGTYGYTF.

V is TRBV10-3 and J is TRBJ1-2; 7 positions match TRBD1. After removal of 6 bases from V and 0 bases from J, the junction contained 4 bases not matched to a gene. This CDR3 contains 14 residues. Germline V CDR1 and CDR2: ENHRY, SYGVKD. The CDR3 loop reads CAISRQGTNYGYTF. The CDR3 region has the DNA TGTGCCATCAGCCGACAGGGAACTAACTATGGCTACACCTTC.

The chain employs TRBV3-1 (or the pseudogene TRBV3-2) and TRBJ1-6; 9 bases align to TRBD1. Germline V gene data show CDR1 as LGHDT and CDR2 as YNNKEL (reference sequence). The CDR3 has 18 amino acids. The junction had 7 bases not matched to a gene; V was cut back by 0 bases and J by 4 bases. The CDR3 sequence: CASSQDRGQGFYNSPLHF. The CDR3 DNA reads as TGTGCCAGCAGCCAAGATCGGGGACAGGGCTTTTATAATTCACCCCTCCACTTT.

This clone has only a few counts. The V call is TRBV4-1, the J call TRBJ2-1, with TRBD2 matching 13 bases. V lost 3 bases to trimming and J lost 4 bases; unmatched junction nucleotides: 9. The CDR3 contains 18 residues. Germline V CDR1 and CDR2: MGHRA, YSYEKL. CDR3 sequence (DNA): TGCGCCAGCAGCCATGTAGATCTGGGACTAGCGGGGTACAATGAGCAGTTCTTC. Amino acid sequence: CASSHVDLGLAGYNEQFF.

This chain links TRBV18 with TRBJ2-7; the match to TRBD2 covers 9 bases. The CDR3 is 15 amino acids. CDR1 is KGHSH and CDR2 is LQKENI in the germline V gene. J lost 5 bases, V lost 5 bases, and 10 bases had no gene match. The CDR3 nucleotides read TGTGCCAGCTCATTGGGGGCTAGCGGGGCAAACGAGCAGTACGTC. The encoded protein is CASSLGASGANEQYV.

The chain has TRBV6-5 and TRBJ1-2; 10 bases are a match to TRBD1. The CDR3 length is 13 residues. Germline CDR1 and CDR2: MNHEY and SVGAGI. With V trimmed by 6 bases and J by 8 bases, 6 bases remained unmatched. The CDR3 nucleotides read TGTGCCAGCAGATCGACAGGGGGCGACGGCTACACCTTC. Translation gives CASRSTGGDGYTF.

The chain employs TRBV3-1 (or the pseudogene TRBV3-2) and TRBJ1-3; D is unresolved. Germline CDR1 and CDR2: LGHDT and YNNKEL (reference sequence). V lost 3 bases and J 4 bases, leaving 13 bases between the germline ends. This CDR3 is built from 15 residues. This CDR3 reads CASSQETWSGNTIYF. As DNA, the CDR3 is TGTGCCAGCAGCCAGGAGACTTGGAGCGGAAACACCATATATTTT.

The chain recombines TRBV7-6 with TRBJ2-5, with 8 bases lining up with TRBD2. The germline V gene encodes CDR1 SGHVS and CDR2 FNYEAQ. The CDR3 runs 15 residues. With 5 bases clipped from V and 1 base from J, the junction kept 6 bases outside the gene matches. The CDR3 DNA reads as TGTGCCAGCAGCAGAAGCGGGGGCCCCCAAGAGACCCAGTACTTC. Translating it yields CASSRSGGPQETQYF.

V is TRBV2 and J is TRBJ1-4; D uncertain. V was trimmed by 2 bases and J by 6 bases, leaving 10 bases between them. This CDR3 has 14 residues. The germline V gene has CDR1 SNHLY and CDR2 FYNNEI. This chain's CDR3 is CASSERRRDEKLFF. Written as DNA, the CDR3 is TGTGCCAGCAGTGAAAGGAGGAGGGATGAAAAACTGTTTTTT. The full variable domain, its missing parts supplied by reference TRBV2 and TRBJ1-4, is EPEVTQTPSHQVTQMGQEVILRCVPISNHLYFYWYRQILGQKVEFLVSFYNNEISEKSEIFDDQFSVERPDGSNFTLKIRSTKLEDSAMYFCASSERRRDEKLFFGSGTQLSVL.

The rearrangement joins TRBV27 to TRBJ2-1; 13 bases match TRBD2. The CDR3 is 22 residues long. V lost 2 bases to trimming and J lost 0 bases; unmatched junction nucleotides: 16. Germline CDR1 reads MNHEY; CDR2 reads SMNVEV (reference sequence). CDR3: CASSLNYRGGLAGVSSYNEQFF. The CDR3 nucleotides read TGTGCCAGCAGTTTAAACTACAGGGGAGGACTAGCGGGGGTAAGCTCCTACAATGAGCAGTTCTTC.

This clone showed up just a few times. CDR3 amino acids: CASRRGQGVGTGELFF. The DNA for the CDR3 is TGCGCCAGCAGACGAGGACAGGGAGTAGGCACCGGGGAGCTGTTTTTT. The chain joins TRBV4-1 to TRBJ2-2, with 8 nucleotides matching TRBD1. Germline lookup yields CDR1 MGHRA and CDR2 YSYEKL. V was pared by 6 bases and J by 4 bases, with 10 bases of the junction left unmatched. The CDR3 spans 16 residues.